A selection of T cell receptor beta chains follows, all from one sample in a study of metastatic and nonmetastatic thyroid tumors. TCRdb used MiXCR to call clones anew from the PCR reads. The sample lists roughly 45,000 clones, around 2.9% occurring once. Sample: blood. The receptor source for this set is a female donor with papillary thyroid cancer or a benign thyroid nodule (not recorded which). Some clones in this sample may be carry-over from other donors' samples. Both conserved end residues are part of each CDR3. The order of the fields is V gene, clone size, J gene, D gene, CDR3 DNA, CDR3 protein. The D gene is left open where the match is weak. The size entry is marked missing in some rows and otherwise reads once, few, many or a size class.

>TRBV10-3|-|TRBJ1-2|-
TGTGCCACCCTCGCGAGAAACTATGGCTACACCTTC
CATLARNYGYTF
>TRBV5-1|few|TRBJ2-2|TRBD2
TGCGCCAGCAGCACTAGCGGGGCTGGCACCGGGGAGCTGTTTTTT
CASSTSGAGTGELFF
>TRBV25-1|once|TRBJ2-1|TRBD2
TGTGCCAGCATTGGGTCCGGGACTATTGACCGAGAGCAGTTCTTC
CASIGSGTIDREQFF
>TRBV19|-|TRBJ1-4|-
TGTGCCAGTAGTGTCCGGGGAAGGACTAATGAAAAACTGTTTTTT
CASSVRGRTNEKLFF
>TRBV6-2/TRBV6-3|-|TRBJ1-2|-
TGTGCCAGCAGCCGTCTCGACCACTACACCTTC
CASSRLDHYTF
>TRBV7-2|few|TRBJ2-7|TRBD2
TGTGCCAGCAGACCCCCGGGACTAGCTTTCAACGAGCAGTACTTC
CASRPPGLAFNEQYF
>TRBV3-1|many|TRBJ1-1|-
TGTGCCAGCAGCCAAGTGGGGGGGGGGAGAACTGAAGCTTTCTTT
CASSQVGGGRTEAFF
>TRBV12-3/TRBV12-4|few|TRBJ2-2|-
TGTGCCAGCAGTGTCCGACGGGTGAGCACCGGGGAGCTGTTTTTT
CASSVRRVSTGELFF
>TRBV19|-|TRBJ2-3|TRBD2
TGTGCCAGTAGTATAAACAGCGGGAAGTCCTACGAGCAGTATTTT
CASSINSGKSYEQYF
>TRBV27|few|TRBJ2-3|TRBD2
TGTGCCAGCAGTTTCCCGAACGGAAGGACTAGCGGGGGGGCCACAGATACGCAGTATTTT
CASSFPNGRTSGGATDTQYF
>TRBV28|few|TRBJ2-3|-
TGTGCCAGCAGTTTATGGGACCAACTTGGTACGCAGTATTTT
CASSLWDQLGTQYF
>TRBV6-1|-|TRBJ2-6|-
TGTGCCAGCAGTAAAACAGGGTCTGGGGCCAACGTCCTGACTTTC
CASSKTGSGANVLTF
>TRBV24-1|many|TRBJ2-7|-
TGTGCCACCAGTGTTGGGTACGAGCAGTACTTC
CATSVGYEQYF
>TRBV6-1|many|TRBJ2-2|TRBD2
TGTGCCAGCACCGAAAATCGTGCTAGCGGGAACACCGGGGAGCTGTTTTTT
CASTENRASGNTGELFF
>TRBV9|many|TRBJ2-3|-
TGTGCCAGCAGCGTAACTCAGGATAGCACAGATACGCAGTATTTT
CASSVTQDSTDTQYF
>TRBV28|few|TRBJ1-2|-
TGTGCCAGCAGCCCGGTTGTGGGCGGCTACACCTTC
CASSPVVGGYTF
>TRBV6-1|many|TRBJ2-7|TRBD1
TGTGCCAGCAGCAAAACCGGGGACAGGGAGCAGTACTTC
CASSKTGDREQYF
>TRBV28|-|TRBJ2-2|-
TGTGCCAGCTCAGTAGGCAGGGTGGACACCGGGGAGCTGTTTTTT
CASSVGRVDTGELFF
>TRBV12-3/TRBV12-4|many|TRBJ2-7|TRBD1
TGTGCCAGCAGTTTGGGACAGGGCTCCGAGCAGTACTTC
CASSLGQGSEQYF
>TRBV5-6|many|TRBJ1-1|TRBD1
TGTGCCAGCAGCTTTTGGACAGGGGGCGCCCGGAGCACTGAAGCTTTCTTT
CASSFWTGGARSTEAFF
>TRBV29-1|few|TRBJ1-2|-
TGCAGCGCATTCACAGGGAACGGCTACACCTTC
CSAFTGNGYTF
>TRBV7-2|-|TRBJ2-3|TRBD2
TGTGCCAGCAACCCGATACCCGCGGGAGGGCCAGGAGATACGCAGTATTTT
CASNPIPAGGPGDTQYF
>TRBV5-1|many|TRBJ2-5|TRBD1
TGCGCCAGCAGCCCGGGGACAGCTTACCAAGAGACCCAGTACTTC
CASSPGTAYQETQYF
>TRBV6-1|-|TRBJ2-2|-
TGTGCCAGCATCCCCCTTGAGGGGTGGGGGGACTCCTATCTTGAGAGCACCGGGGGGCTGTTTTTT
CASIPLEGWGDSYLESTGGLFF
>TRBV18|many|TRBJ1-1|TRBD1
TGTGCCAGCTCGCCACCGGGACAGGGGAGTTTACCGGCTTTCTTT
CASSPPGQGSLPAFF
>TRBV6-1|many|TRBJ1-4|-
TGTGCCAGCCGACGACCTAATGAAAAACTGTTTTTT
CASRRPNEKLFF
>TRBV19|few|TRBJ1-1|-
TGTGCCAGTAGTATCCTACAGGGGAACACTGAAGCTTTCTTT
CASSILQGNTEAFF
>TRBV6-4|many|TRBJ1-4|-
TGTGCCAGCAGTGACCCAAAATGCGGCCCAACTAATGAAAAACTGTTTTTT
CASSDPKCGPTNEKLFF
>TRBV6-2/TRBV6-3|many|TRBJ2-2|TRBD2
TGTGCCAGCACCACGGGACTAGCGACCGGGGAGCTGTTTTTT
CASTTGLATGELFF
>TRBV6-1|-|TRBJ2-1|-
TGTGCCAGCAGTGCAGTCGCAGTCGAGCAGTTCTTC
CASSAVAVEQFF
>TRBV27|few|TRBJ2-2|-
TGTGCCAGCAGTTTATCCTCTGGGTACGGGGAGCTGTTTTTT
CASSLSSGYGELFF
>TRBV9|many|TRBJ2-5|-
TGTGCCAGCAGCGGAGGGGCAGGGGACCAAGAGACCCAGTACTTC
CASSGGAGDQETQYF
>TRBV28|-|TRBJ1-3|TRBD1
TGTGCCAGCAGCACACACGGACAGGGCGGAAACACCATATATTTT
CASSTHGQGGNTIYF
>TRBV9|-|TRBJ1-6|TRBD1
TGTGCCAGCAACAATTGGGGGGACAGTCGAAATTCACCCCTCCACTTT
CASNNWGDSRNSPLHF
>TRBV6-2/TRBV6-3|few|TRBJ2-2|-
TGTGCTAGCAGTTGGGTTCAGGGGACCGGGGAGCTGTTTTTT
CASSWVQGTGELFF
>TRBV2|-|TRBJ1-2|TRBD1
TGTGCCAGCAGTCCCGACAGGGGAGAGGGCTACACCTTC
CASSPDRGEGYTF
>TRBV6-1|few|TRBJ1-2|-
TGTGCCAGCAGTGAAAGGACGGTGAATGGCTACACCTTC
CASSERTVNGYTF
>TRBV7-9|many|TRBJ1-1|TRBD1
TGTGCCAGCAGCTTAGGCGGACAGGGGACTGAAGCTTTCTTT
CASSLGGQGTEAFF
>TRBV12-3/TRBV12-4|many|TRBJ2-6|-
TGTGCCAGCAGCCGGGGAACTGGGGCCAACGTCCTGACTTTC
CASSRGTGANVLTF
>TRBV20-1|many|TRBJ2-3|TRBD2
TGCAGTGCTGAGGAGACTAGCGGGAGAGGGGATACGCAGTATTTT
CSAEETSGRGDTQYF
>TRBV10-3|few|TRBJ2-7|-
TGTGCCATCAGTGGAACAGGGGGGGCAGACGAGCAGTACTTC
CAISGTGGADEQYF
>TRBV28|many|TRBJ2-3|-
TGTGCCAGCAGTTTAGTCGGCACCGGGATTCCTGGCACAGATACGCAGTATTTT
CASSLVGTGIPGTDTQYF
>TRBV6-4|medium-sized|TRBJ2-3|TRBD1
TGTGCCAGCAGTGAGACAGGGGGCACAGATACGCAGTATTTT
CASSETGGTDTQYF
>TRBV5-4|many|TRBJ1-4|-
TGTGCCAGCAGCTCGGGGACCCCACGGGGAGAAAAACTGTTTTTT
CASSSGTPRGEKLFF
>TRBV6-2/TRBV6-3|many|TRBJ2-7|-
TGTGCCAGCAGTTACCGGCAGTTCCGGAACGAGCAGTACTTC
CASSYRQFRNEQYF
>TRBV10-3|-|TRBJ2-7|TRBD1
TGTGCCATCAGTGAGTCTGGGCAGGGGGCCTACGAGCAGTACTTC
CAISESGQGAYEQYF
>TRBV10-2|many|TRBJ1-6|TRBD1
TGCGCCAGCAGTGAGATGGCAGGGGGATACATCCACTTT
CASSEMAGGYIHF
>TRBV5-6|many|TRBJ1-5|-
TGTGCCAGCAGCTCGCTTAGGGCAGGGAGTCTGGGCAATCAGCCCCAGCATTTT
CASSSLRAGSLGNQPQHF
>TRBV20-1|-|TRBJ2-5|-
TGCAGTGCTAGAAGGGATGAAGTTTGGGAGACCCAGTACTTC
CSARRDEVWETQYF
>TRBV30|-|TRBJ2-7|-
TGTGCCTGGAGTTTACTCAGGGAGCAGTACTTC
CAWSLLREQYF